Following are 29 T cell receptor beta chains from one sample sequenced in a study of blood T cells in healthy people across ages. Alongside a J-beta primer mix, a sample-barcoded 5' primer served in a second PCR lasting about 7 to 11 cycles. One entry per CDR3 protein results from TCRdb running MiXCR on the 5' RACE reads. This repertoire shows over 1,300,000 distinct CDR3 sequences, approximately 59% found once; its top ten account for over 5.5%. Sequenced: blood. All receptors derive from a man younger than 35 in good health.

V gene TRBV7-2 combines with J gene TRBJ2-1; 13 nucleotides align to TRBD2. This CDR3 is built from 17 residues. Germline V gene data show CDR1 as SGHTA and CDR2 as FQGNSA. V was pared by 3 bases and J by 9 bases, with 11 bases of the junction left unmatched. The CDR3 loop reads CASSLRLAGGMGGEQFF. The CDR3, as DNA: TGTGCCAGCAGCTTGAGACTAGCGGGAGGAATGGGGGGTGAGCAGTTCTTC.

In its sample, this clonotype was seen once. The chain combines TRBV15 with TRBJ2-7; TRBD2 might be the D (6 bases). Germline loops: CDR1 LNHNV, CDR2 YYDKDF (reference sequence). The V gene lost 3 bases and the J gene lost 5 bases, with 14 bases spanning the gap. The CDR3 has 14 amino acids. CDR3 residues: CATSSPGGSDEQYF. In nucleotides, the CDR3 is TGTGCCACCAGCAGCCCCGGGGGATCCGACGAGCAGTACTTC.

This clonotype was found once. The chain recombines TRBV6-2 or TRBV6-3 with TRBJ2-1, with TRBD1 matching 7 bases. The CDR3 sequence is 13 residues long. Germline-derived CDR1 and CDR2 are MNHEY and SVGEGT. Trimming at V came to 6 bases and at J to 5 bases, leaving 4 bases not matched to a gene. The CDR3 sequence is CASSGTEHNEQFF. The CDR3 DNA is TGTGCCAGCAGCGGGACAGAACACAATGAGCAGTTCTTC.

The table lists this clonotype with a few counts. The chain carries TRBV6-6 and TRBJ2-3; D ambiguous. The CDR3 is 16 residues long. Per the germline V gene, CDR1 is MNHNY and CDR2 is SVGAGI (reference sequence). V was trimmed by 0 bases and J by 8 bases, leaving 18 bases between them. CDR3 in amino acids: CASSYSTVAEIATQYF. Written as DNA, the CDR3 is TGTGCCAGCAGTTACTCGACGGTGGCCGAGATAGCTACGCAGTATTTT.

The chain carries TRBV12-3 or TRBV12-4 and TRBJ2-1, with 7 bases lining up with TRBD2. The CDR3 has 15 amino acids. V shed 7 bases and J 0 bases; nucleotides not matched to a gene: 6. CDR3 nucleotide sequence: TGTGCCAGCATCCCGGGAGGTCGCTCCTACAATGAGCAGTTCTTC. It encodes CASIPGGRSYNEQFF.

This chain links TRBV10-1 with TRBJ2-3, with a weak D call TRBD2 (5 bases). V lost 0 bases to trimming and J lost 2 bases, with 12 bases between them. The CDR3 totals 16 residues. Germline CDR1 reads WNHNN; CDR2 reads SYGVQD (reference sequence). As DNA, the CDR3 is TGCGCCAGCAGTGAGTCGAGGCGAGCGGTCACAGATACGCAGTATTTT. This translates into CASSESRRAVTDTQYF.

On this clonotype: One base away lies a much larger clone, so this may be a sequencing read error. V usage is TRBV5-1 and J usage is TRBJ2-1; 9 positions match TRBD2. The CDR3 length is 15 residues. Germline CDR1 reads SGHRS; CDR2 reads YFSETQ. J gave up 0 bases and V 4 bases, and 2 bases lay outside the gene matches. CDR3 loop: CASSTTSGSYNEQFF. The CDR3 nucleotides are TGCGCCAGCAGCACGACTAGCGGCTCCTACAATGAGCAGTTCTTC.

The chain links TRBV10-3 to TRBJ2-4; 7 bases align to TRBD2. The J call may be wrong; the DNA end is better matched by TRBJ2-7. The CDR3 covers 16 residues. Germline V CDR1 and CDR2: ENHRY, SYGVKD. In nucleotides, the CDR3 is TGTGCCATCAGTGAGTTAGCTAGCGGAGGGTCCTACGAGCAGTACTTC. It encodes CAISELASGGSYEQYF.

A few counts support this clonotype. The chain couples TRBV12-3 or TRBV12-4 to TRBJ2-1, with a possible D match to TRBD1 (5 bases). V lost 7 bases and J lost 8, with 9 bases in between. The CDR3 contains 11 residues. The CDR3 region has the DNA TGTGCCAGCACCTGGGGCGATGAGCAGTTCTTC. Translated: CASTWGDEQFF.

The J gene is TRBJ1-1, the V gene TRBV21-1; no check of the table's D call, TRBD1, against the DNA was made. TRBV21-1 is classified as a pseudogene. This CDR3 is 18 amino acids long. CDR3: CASSKFRRQGRLNTEAFF. CDR3 coding DNA: TGTGCCAGCAGCAAATTTCGGAGACAGGGGCGTTTGAACACTGAAGCTTTCTTT.

V usage is TRBV5-8 and J usage is TRBJ2-7; 8 nucleotides align to TRBD1. The CDR3 covers 15 residues. Germline V gene sequence: CDR1 SGHTS, CDR2 YDEGEE. Losses at the gene ends were 9 bases for V and 2 bases for J; bases not matched to a gene: 13. This CDR3 is CATPQPGQETYEQYF. The CDR3 DNA is TGTGCCACGCCCCAACCGGGACAGGAAACCTACGAGCAGTACTTC. Filled out from reference TRBV5-8 and TRBJ2-7, the complete variable domain reads EAGVTQSPTHLIKTRGQQATLRCSPISGHTSVYWYQQALGLGLQFLLWYDEGEERNRGNFPPRFSGRQFPNYSSELNVNALELEDSALYLCATPQPGQETYEQYFGPGTRLTVT.

Points on this clonotype: A much larger clone lies a single base off, so this may be a read error. The rearrangement joins TRBV12-3 or TRBV12-4 to TRBJ1-2; TRBD1 might be the D (6 bases). There are 13 residues in the CDR3. For the CDR3, the DNA is TGTGCCGGCAGACCACAGGGTTCTGGTGGCTACACCTTC. This codes for CAGRPQGSGGYTF.

This chain uses TRBV7-2 with TRBJ1-6; the D gene is possibly TRBD1 (5 bases). V was clipped by 1 base and J by 9 bases, with 10 bases between them. Germline assignment: CDR1 SGHTA and CDR2 FQGNSA. The CDR3 loop spans 14 amino acids. This chain's CDR3 is CASSLDAGFSPLHF. The CDR3, as DNA: TGTGCCAGCAGCTTAGATGCAGGGTTTTCACCCCTCCACTTT. The full variable domain, its missing parts supplied by reference TRBV7-2 and TRBJ1-6, is GAGVSQSPSNKVTEKGKDVELRCDPISGHTALYWYRQSLGQGLEFLIYFQGNSAPDKSGLPSDRFSAERTGGSVSTLTIQRTQQEDSAVYLCASSLDAGFSPLHFGNGTRLTVT.

The chain has TRBV30 and TRBJ1-2; TRBD1 is a possible D gene (5 bases). From germline, CDR1 is GTSNPN and CDR2 SVGIG (reference sequence). The CDR3 consists of 13 residues. V was trimmed by 2 bases and J by 7 bases, leaving 14 bases between them. In DNA, the CDR3 is TGTGCCTGGAGTAGTACAGGAGGAGGTGGCTACACCTTC. Translated: CAWSSTGGGGYTF. The variable domain in full, with the rest retrieved from reference TRBV30 and TRBJ1-2, is SQTIHQWPATLVQPVGSPLSLECTVEGTSNPNLYWYRQAAGRGLQLLFYSVGIGQISSEVPQNLSASRPQDRQFILSSKKLLLSDSGFYLCAWSSTGGGGYTFGSGTRLTVV.

The V gene is TRBV28, the J gene TRBJ2-6; tentatively, D is TRBD1 (5 bases). Germline-derived CDR1 and CDR2 are MDHEN and SYDVKM. This CDR3 has 15 residues. The V end was cut by 5 bases, the J end by 2 bases, with 10 bases between. The CDR3 reads CASSIQDPGANVLTF. The CDR3 bases are TGTGCCAGCAGTATACAGGATCCTGGGGCCAACGTCCTGACTTTC.

The V and J genes are TRBV4-1 and TRBJ1-2; possibly TRBD1 for D (6 bases). Trimming cost V 2 bases and J 8 bases, with 12 bases left between them. The CDR3 is 13 amino acids. Germline CDR1 is MGHRA and CDR2 is YSYEKL. CDR3 DNA: TGCGCCAGCAGCCAAACAGGGTTAGGGGGCTACACCTTC. This translates into CASSQTGLGGYTF.

The rearrangement uses TRBV29-1 and TRBJ2-5; TRBD1 aligns across 9 bases. The DNA matches TRBJ2-7 better at its end, which makes the J call doubtful. Germline V gives CDR1 SQVTM, CDR2 ANQGSEA. This CDR3 region has 15 residues. The CDR3 region has the DNA TGCAGCGTTGAAGTTTATGGACAGGGGCCATACGAGCAGTACTTC. This sequence encodes CSVEVYGQGPYEQYF.

The rearrangement uses TRBV6-2 or TRBV6-3 and TRBJ2-1; 10 bases line up with TRBD1. This CDR3 has 17 residues. Unmatched junction bases numbered 11, after V lost 2 bases and J lost 7 bases. Germline CDR1 and CDR2: MNHEY and SVGEGT. CDR3 bases: TGTGCCAGCAGTTACGGGAGCGTGACAGGGGGCTGGAATGAGCAGTTCTTC. It yields the protein CASSYGSVTGGWNEQFF.

The V gene is TRBV15, the J gene TRBJ2-5; D not certain. V lost 2 bases and J 1 base, leaving 5 bases between the germline ends. CDR1 and CDR2 (germline): LNHNV, YYDKDF (reference sequence). The CDR3 extends over 13 amino acids. The CDR3 nucleotides read TGTGCCACCAGCAGACCCTTCCAAGAGACCCAGTACTTC. As protein: CATSRPFQETQYF. The full variable domain, completed using reference TRBV15 and TRBJ2-5, is DAMVIQNPRYQVTQFGKPVTLSCSQTLNHNVMYWYQQKSSQAPKLLFHYYDKDFNNEADTPDNFQSRRPNTSFCFLDIRSPGLGDTAMYLCATSRPFQETQYFGPGTRLLVL.

V is TRBV4-3 and J is TRBJ1-6, with TRBD1 as a possible D gene (6 bases). CDR3 size: 13 residues. Germline CDR1 and CDR2: LGHNA and YSLEER. The V end lost 3 bases, the J end lost 13 bases, and 13 bases lay between the germline ends. The CDR3 spells CASSQLQGYPLHF. CDR3 in DNA: TGCGCCAGCAGCCAGCTACAGGGTTACCCCCTCCACTTT.

CDR3 sequence reads: CSVDLAGTYNEQFF. The CDR3 region has the DNA TGCAGCGTTGACCTAGCGGGTACCTACAATGAGCAGTTCTTC. V usage is TRBV29-1 and J usage is TRBJ2-1; 8 positions agree with TRBD2. J gave up 2 bases and V 3 bases, and 3 bases lay outside the gene matches. The germline V gene has CDR1 SQVTM and CDR2 ANQGSEA. There are 14 residues in the CDR3.

The chain links TRBV29-1 to TRBJ2-1; D may be TRBD1 (7 bases). V was clipped by 6 bases and J by 3 bases, with 18 bases between them. Germline V CDR1 and CDR2: SQVTM, ANQGSEA. The CDR3 length is 15 residues. The CDR3 sequence: CSVGGVGQVYNEQFF. CDR3 nucleotides: TGCAGCGTCGGAGGGGTTGGACAGGTCTACAATGAGCAGTTCTTC.

CDR3 sequence reads: CASSPTDRNYGYTF. The CDR3 DNA reads TGTGCCAGCAGCCCGACCGACAGAAACTATGGCTACACCTTC. The rearrangement joins TRBV7-2 to TRBJ1-2; the D gene is possibly TRBD1 (5 bases). CDR1 and CDR2 (germline): SGHTA, FQGNSA. The CDR3 totals 14 residues. Trimming left V 5 bases short and J 2 bases short, with 12 bases between.

The chain combines TRBV20-1 with TRBJ2-1; D gene ambiguous. From germline, CDR1 is DFQATT and CDR2 SNEGSKA (reference sequence). The V and J ends lost 5 bases and 9 bases respectively, with 8 bases between them. The CDR3 consists of 10 residues. The CDR3 DNA reads as TGCAGTGCTCATCGACGTGAGCAGTTCTTC. It is translated as CSAHRREQFF.

V and J are TRBV30 and TRBJ2-5; D unclear. CDR3 size: 12 residues. Germline V lookup: CDR1 GTSNPN, CDR2 SVGIG (reference sequence). The V gene lost 2 bases and the J gene lost 4 bases, with 8 bases spanning the gap. In DNA, the CDR3 is TGTGCCTGGAGTCGTGGGTTAGAGACCCAGTACTTC. It specifies CAWSRGLETQYF.

This chain links TRBV20-1 with TRBJ1-4; 8 bases are a match to TRBD1. CDR1 and CDR2 from the germline V gene are DFQATT and SNEGSKA (reference sequence). The CDR3 loop spans 16 amino acids. J was trimmed by 7 bases and V by 2 bases; bases with no gene match: 12. This CDR3 is CSARTRGLFGTEKLFF. CDR3 in DNA: TGCAGTGCTAGAACCAGGGGGCTCTTTGGAACTGAAAAACTGTTTTTT.

Worth noting for this clonotype: A much larger clone is a single base away; this may be a read error. This chain connects TRBV12-3 or TRBV12-4 to TRBJ2-5, with 8 nucleotides matching TRBD1. Judging by the DNA end, TRBJ2-7 fits better; the J call may be wrong. CDR3 length: 12 residues. The CDR3 DNA follows: TGTGCCAGCAGCTCCCAGGGGGCCGAGCAGTACTTC. Translation gives CASSSQGAEQYF.

V gene TRBV5-7 combines with J gene TRBJ2-4; a weak D match, TRBD1 (5 bases). TRBV5-7 is flagged as an ORF with uncertain function. The CDR3 is 17 residues long. Trimming removed 4 bases at V and 0 bases at J, with 17 bases between. The CDR3 sequence is CASSPTRAKLAKNIQYF. CDR3 coding DNA: TGTGCCAGCAGCCCCACCAGGGCAAAATTAGCCAAAAACATTCAGTACTTC.

V usage is TRBV12-3 or TRBV12-4 and J usage is TRBJ2-1; TRBD2 aligns across 7 bases. Trimming removed 6 bases from V and 8 bases from J; junction bases left unmatched: 10. The CDR3 is made up of 14 amino acids. The CDR3 DNA reads TGTGCCAGCAGCCCCCAGCGGGGAGGGGATGAGCAGTTCTTC. Translation: CASSPQRGGDEQFF.